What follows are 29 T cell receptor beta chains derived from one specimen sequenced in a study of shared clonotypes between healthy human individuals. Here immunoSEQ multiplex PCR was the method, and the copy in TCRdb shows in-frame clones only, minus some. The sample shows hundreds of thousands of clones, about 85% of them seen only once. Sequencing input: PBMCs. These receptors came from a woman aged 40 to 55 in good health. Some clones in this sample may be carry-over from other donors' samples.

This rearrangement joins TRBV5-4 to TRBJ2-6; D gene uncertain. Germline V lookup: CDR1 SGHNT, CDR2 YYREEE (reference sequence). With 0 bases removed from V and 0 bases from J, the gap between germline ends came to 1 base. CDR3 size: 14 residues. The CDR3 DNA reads TGTGCCAGCAGCTTGGTCTCTGGGGCCAACGTCCTGACTTTC. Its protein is CASSLVSGANVLTF.

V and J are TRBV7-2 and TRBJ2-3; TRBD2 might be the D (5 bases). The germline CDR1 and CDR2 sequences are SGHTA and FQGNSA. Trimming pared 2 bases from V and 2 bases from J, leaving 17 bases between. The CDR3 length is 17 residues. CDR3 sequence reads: CASSLRYERGSTDTQYF. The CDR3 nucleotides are TGTGCCAGCAGCTTACGATACGAAAGAGGGTCCACAGATACGCAGTATTTT. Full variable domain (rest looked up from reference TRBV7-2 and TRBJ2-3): GAGVSQSPSNKVTEKGKDVELRCDPISGHTALYWYRQSLGQGLEFLIYFQGNSAPDKSGLPSDRFSAERTGGSVSTLTIQRTQQEDSAVYLCASSLRYERGSTDTQYFGPGTRLTVL.

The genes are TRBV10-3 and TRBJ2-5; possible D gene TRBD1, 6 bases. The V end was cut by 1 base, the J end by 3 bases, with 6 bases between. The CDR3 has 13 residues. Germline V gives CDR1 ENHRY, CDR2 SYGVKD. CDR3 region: CAISEYREETQYF. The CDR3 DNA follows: TGTGCCATCAGTGAGTACAGGGAAGAGACCCAGTACTTC.

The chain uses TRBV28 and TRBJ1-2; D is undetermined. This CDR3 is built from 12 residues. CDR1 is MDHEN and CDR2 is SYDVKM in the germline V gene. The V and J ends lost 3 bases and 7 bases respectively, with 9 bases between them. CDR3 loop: CASSLAGFGYTF. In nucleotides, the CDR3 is TGTGCCAGCAGTTTGGCCGGGTTTGGCTACACCTTC.

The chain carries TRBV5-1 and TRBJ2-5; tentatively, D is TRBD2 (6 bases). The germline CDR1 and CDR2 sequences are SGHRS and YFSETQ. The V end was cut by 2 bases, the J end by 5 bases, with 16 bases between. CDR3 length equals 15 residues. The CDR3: CASSFGAGRRETQYF. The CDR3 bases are TGCGCCAGCAGCTTTGGGGCGGGGAGAAGGGAGACCCAGTACTTC.

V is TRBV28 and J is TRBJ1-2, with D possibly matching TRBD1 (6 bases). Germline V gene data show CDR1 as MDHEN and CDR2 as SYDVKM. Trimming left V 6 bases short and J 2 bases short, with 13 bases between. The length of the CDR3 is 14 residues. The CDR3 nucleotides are TGTGCCAGCAGGCCGCCCGGGACAAACTATGGCTACACCTTC. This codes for CASRPPGTNYGYTF.

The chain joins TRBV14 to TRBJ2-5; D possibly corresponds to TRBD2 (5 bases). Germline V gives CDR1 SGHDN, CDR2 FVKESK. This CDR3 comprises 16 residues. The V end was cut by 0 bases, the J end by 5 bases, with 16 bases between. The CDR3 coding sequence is TGTGCCAGCAGCCAAGATGTGGCTAGGAGAGGGGAGACCCAGTACTTC. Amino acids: CASSQDVARRGETQYF.

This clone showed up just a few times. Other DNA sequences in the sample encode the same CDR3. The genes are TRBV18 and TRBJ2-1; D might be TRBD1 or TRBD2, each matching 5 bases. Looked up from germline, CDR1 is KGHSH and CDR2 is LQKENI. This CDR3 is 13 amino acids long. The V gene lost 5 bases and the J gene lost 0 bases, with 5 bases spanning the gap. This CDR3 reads CASSGGSYNEQFF. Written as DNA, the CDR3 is TGTGCCAGCTCAGGGGGCTCCTACAATGAGCAGTTCTTC. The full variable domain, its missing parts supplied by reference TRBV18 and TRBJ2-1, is NAGVMQNPRHLVRRRGQEARLRCSPMKGHSHVYWYRQLPEEGLKFMVYLQKENIIDESGMPKERFSAEFPKEGPSILRIQQVVRGDSAAYFCASSGGSYNEQFFGPGTRLTVL.

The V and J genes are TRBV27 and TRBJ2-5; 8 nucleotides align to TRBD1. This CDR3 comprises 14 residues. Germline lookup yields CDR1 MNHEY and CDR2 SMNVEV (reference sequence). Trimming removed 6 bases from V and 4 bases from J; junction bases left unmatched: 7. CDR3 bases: TGTGCCAGCAGGGACAGGGCATCGGGAGAGACCCAGTACTTC. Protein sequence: CASRDRASGETQYF.

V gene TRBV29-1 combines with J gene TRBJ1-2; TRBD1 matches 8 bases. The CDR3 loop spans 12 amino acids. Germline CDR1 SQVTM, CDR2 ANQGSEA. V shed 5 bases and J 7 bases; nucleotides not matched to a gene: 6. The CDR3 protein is CSVPQGARGYTF. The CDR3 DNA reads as TGCAGCGTTCCCCAGGGGGCGCGTGGCTACACCTTC.

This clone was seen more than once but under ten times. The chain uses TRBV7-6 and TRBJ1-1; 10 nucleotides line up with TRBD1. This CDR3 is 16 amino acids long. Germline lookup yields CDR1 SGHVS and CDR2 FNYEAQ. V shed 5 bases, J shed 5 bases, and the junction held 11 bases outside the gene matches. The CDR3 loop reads CASSLVPGQGRTEAFF. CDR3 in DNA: TGTGCCAGCAGCCTCGTCCCGGGACAGGGGAGGACTGAAGCTTTCTTT.

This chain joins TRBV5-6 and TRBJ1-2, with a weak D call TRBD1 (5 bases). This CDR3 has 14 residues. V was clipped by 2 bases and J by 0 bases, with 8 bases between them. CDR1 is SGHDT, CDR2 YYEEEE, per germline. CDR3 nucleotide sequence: TGTGCCAGCAGCTTCGACAGAGCTAACTATGGCTACACCTTC. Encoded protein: CASSFDRANYGYTF.

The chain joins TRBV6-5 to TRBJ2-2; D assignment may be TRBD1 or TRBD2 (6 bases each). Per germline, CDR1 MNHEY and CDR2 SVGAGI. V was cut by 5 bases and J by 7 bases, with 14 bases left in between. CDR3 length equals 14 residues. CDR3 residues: CASSPQRGLGELFF. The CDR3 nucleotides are TGTGCCAGCAGTCCCCAACGGGGGCTCGGGGAGCTGTTTTTT.

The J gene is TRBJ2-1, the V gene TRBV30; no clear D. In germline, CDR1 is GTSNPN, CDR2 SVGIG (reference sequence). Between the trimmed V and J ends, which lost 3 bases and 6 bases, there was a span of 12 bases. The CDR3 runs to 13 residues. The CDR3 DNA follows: TGTGCCTGGAGCTTAACCAGGCGCAATGAGCAGTTCTTC. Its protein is CAWSLTRRNEQFF.

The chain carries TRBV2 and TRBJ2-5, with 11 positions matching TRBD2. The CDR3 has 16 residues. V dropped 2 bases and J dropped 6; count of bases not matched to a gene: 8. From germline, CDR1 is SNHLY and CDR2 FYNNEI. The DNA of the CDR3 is TGTGCCAGCAGTGAATTGGGTAGCGGGAGGGCCAAGACCCAGTACTTC. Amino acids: CASSELGSGRAKTQYF.

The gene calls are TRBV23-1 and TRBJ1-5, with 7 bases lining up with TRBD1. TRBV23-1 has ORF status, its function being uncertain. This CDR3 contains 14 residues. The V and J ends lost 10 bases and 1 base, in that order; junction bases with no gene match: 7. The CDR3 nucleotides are TGCGCCATCCACGGGACAGAAAGCAATCAGCCCCAGCATTTT. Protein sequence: CAIHGTESNQPQHF.

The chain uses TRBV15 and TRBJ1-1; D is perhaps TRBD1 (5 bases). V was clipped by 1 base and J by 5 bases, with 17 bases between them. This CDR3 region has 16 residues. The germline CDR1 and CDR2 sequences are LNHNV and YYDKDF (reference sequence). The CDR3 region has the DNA TGTGCCACCAGCAGAGGGGACCAGGGTTTGAGGACTGAAGCTTTCTTT. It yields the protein CATSRGDQGLRTEAFF.

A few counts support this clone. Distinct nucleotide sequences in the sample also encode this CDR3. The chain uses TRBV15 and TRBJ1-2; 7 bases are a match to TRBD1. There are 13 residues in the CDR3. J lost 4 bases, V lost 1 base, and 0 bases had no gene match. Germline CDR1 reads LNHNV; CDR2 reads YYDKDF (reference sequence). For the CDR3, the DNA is TGTGCCACCAGCAGAGGACAGGGCTATGGCTACACCTTC. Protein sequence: CATSRGQGYGYTF.

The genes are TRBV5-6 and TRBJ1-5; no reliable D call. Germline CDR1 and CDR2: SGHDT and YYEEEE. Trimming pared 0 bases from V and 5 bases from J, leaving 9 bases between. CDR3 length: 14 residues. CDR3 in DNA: TGTGCCAGCAGCTTGGGAGGGAACTATCAGCCCCAGCATTTT. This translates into CASSLGGNYQPQHF.

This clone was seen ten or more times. CDR3 sequence (DNA): TGTGCCAGCCGCGAGCGGGAGGCAACCACAGATACGCAGTATTTT. Amino acids: CASREREATTDTQYF. The chain recombines TRBV2 with TRBJ2-3, with 9 bases matching TRBD2. Germline values: CDR1 SNHLY, CDR2 FYNNEI. V lost 8 bases, J lost 2 bases, and 8 bases stayed unmatched. This CDR3 is built from 15 residues. Full variable domain (outside the CDR3, taken from reference TRBV2 and TRBJ2-3): EPEVTQTPSHQVTQMGQEVILRCVPISNHLYFYWYRQILGQKVEFLVSFYNNEISEKSEIFDDQFSVERPDGSNFTLKIRSTKLEDSAMYFCASREREATTDTQYFGPGTRLTVL.

The DNA for the CDR3 is TGTGCCAGCAGTGACTCGTCCGGGGGCGGGAGAGATACGCAGTATTTT. Protein sequence: CASSDSSGGGRDTQYF. The rearrangement uses TRBV6-4 and TRBJ2-3, with a weak D call TRBD2 (7 bases). V lost 0 bases to trimming and J lost 5 bases, with 15 bases between them. Germline V gives CDR1 MRHNA, CDR2 SNTAGT. There are 16 residues in the CDR3.

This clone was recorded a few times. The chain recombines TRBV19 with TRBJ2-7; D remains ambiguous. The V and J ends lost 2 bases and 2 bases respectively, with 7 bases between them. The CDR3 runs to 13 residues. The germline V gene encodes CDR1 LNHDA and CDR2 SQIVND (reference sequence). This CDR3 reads CASSISGTYEQYF. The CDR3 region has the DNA TGTGCCAGTAGTATATCCGGTACCTACGAGCAGTACTTC.

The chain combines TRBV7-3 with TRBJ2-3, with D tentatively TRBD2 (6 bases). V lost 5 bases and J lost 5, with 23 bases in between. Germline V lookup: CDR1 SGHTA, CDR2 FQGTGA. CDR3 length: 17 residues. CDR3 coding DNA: TGTGCCAGCAGCCCCTTCCTGGGCGGGGTGGGGATAGATACGCAGTATTTT. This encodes CASSPFLGGVGIDTQYF.

The CDR3 sequence: CASSVAPREGTEAFF. CDR3 nucleotides: TGTGCCAGCAGTGTGGCCCCCAGGGAGGGGACTGAAGCTTTCTTT. This chain links TRBV6-1 with TRBJ1-1; tentatively, D is TRBD1 (5 bases). CDR3 length equals 15 residues. Trimming pared 4 bases from V and 5 bases from J, leaving 17 bases between. CDR1 and CDR2 (germline): MNHNS, SASEGT.

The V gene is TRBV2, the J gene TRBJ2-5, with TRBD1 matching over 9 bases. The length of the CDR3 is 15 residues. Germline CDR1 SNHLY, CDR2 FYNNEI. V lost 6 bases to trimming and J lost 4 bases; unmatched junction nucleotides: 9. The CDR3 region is CASRRTGVGGETQYF. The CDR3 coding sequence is TGTGCCAGCAGGAGGACAGGGGTTGGGGGAGAGACCCAGTACTTC.

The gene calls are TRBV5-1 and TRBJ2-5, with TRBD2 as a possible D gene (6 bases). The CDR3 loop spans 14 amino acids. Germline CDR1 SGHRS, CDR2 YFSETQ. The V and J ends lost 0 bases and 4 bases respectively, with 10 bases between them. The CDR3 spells CASSLAPEGETQYF. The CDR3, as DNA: TGCGCCAGCAGCTTGGCCCCGGAGGGAGAGACCCAGTACTTC.

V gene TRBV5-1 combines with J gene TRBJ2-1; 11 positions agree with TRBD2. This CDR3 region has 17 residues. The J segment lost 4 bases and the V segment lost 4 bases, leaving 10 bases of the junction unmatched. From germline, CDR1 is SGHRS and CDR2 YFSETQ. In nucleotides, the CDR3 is TGCGCCAGCAGCCCCGACCCCCTAGCGGGAGGTTACAATGAGCAGTTCTTC. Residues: CASSPDPLAGGYNEQFF.

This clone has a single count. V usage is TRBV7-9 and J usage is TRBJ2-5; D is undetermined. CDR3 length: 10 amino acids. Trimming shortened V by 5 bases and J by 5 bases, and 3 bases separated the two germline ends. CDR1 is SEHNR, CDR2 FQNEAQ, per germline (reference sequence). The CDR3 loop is CASSPETQYF. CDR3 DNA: TGTGCCAGCAGCCCCGAGACCCAGTACTTC.

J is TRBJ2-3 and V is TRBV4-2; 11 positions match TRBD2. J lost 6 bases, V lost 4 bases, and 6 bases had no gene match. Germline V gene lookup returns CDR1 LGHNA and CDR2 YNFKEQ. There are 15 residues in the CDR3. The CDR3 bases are TGTGCCAGCAGCCGAACTAGCGGGGGTCCGGATACGCAGTATTTT. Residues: CASSRTSGGPDTQYF.